This TCR beta chain was retrieved from a study of blood T cell repertoires in COVID-19. The CDR3 spans 15 residues. Germline loops: CDR1 KGHSH, CDR2 LQKENI. After removal of 2 bases from V and 6 bases from J, the junction contained 4 bases not matched to a gene. The protocol was immunoSEQ multiplex PCR, while the TCRdb copy is restricted to in-frame clones and leaves out a portion. In the table there are some 400,000 clones, nearly 90% of which are singletons. The origin of this receptor is a man between 18 and 29 years old with active or convalescent COVID-19. The sample was peripheral blood. The V and J genes are TRBV18 and TRBJ1-6, with TRBD1 matching over 7 bases. The CDR3 spells CASSPRGQTNSPLHF. For the CDR3, the DNA is TGTGCCAGCTCACCAAGGGGACAGACTAATTCACCCCTCCACTTT.